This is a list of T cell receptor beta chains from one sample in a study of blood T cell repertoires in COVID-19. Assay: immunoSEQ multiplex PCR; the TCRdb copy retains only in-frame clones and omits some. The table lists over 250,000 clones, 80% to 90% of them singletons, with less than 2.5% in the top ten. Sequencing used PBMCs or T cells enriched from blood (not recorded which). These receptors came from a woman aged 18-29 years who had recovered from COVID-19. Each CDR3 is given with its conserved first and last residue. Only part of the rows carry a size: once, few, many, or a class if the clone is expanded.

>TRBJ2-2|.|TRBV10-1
CASRPGTGATGELFF
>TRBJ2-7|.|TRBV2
CASSGRVGEQYF
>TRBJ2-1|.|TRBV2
CASSSLVNSYNEQFF
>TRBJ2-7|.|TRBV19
CASSIAGGAGEQYF
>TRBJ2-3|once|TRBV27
CASSLPSTRDTQYF
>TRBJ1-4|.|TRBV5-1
CASSLVGQGALHEKLFF
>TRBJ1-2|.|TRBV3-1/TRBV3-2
CASSPRAGANGYTF
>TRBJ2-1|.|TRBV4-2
CASSQALGQGHEQFF
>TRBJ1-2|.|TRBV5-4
CASSRDIGYTF
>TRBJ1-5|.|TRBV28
CASSLRTGGLEPQHF
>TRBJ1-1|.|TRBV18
CATQGSKGETEAFF
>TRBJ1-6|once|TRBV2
CASSEAGSPLHF
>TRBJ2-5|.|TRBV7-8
CASSLRLAGGKETQYF
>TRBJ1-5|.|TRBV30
CAWSVLEENQPQHF
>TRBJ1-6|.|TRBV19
CASRQINSPLHF
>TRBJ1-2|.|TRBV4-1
CASSQDTDSYYGYTF
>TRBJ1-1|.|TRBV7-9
CASSSSGTEAFF
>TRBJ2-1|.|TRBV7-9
CASSLVAGGLDEQFF
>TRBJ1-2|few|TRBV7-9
CASSLAQGWYGYTF
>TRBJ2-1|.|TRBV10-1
CASSSSGGADEQFF
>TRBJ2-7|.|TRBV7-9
CASSQTRTRGYTNEQYF
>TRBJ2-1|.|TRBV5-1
CASSAWTSGGPYNEQFF
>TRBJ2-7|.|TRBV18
CASTPSRDSSYEQYF
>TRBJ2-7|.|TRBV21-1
CASSELQGPYEQYF
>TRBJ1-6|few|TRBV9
CASSGSGGRNSPLHF
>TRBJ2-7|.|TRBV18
CASSPLAGGLDEQYF
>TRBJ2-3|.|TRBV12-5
CASGHGTGGTDTQYF
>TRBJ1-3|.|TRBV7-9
CASSLAASNTIYF
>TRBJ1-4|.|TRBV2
CASSPFQFTGATNEKLFF
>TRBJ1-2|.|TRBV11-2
CASSLYAPSQYRARFGYTF
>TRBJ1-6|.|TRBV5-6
CASSSLRTAYNSPLHF
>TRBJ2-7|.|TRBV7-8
CASSLSSGYEQYF
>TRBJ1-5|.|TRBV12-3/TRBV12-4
CASSLVQQAQHF
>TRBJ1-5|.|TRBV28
CASITGGQGSNQPQHF
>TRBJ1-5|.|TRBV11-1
CASSLDRDQPQHF
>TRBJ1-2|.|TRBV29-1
CSVSTGSRGYTF
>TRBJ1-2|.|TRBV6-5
CASSYSSWAGGYTF
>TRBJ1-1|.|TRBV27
CASRKNPGTGYSDTEAFF
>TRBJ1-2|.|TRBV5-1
CASYPPQSNYGYTF
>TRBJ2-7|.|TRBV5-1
CASSSLTGSSYEQYF
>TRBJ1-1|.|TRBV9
CASSVGADNTEAFF
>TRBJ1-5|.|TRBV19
CASSIARTGVQPQHF